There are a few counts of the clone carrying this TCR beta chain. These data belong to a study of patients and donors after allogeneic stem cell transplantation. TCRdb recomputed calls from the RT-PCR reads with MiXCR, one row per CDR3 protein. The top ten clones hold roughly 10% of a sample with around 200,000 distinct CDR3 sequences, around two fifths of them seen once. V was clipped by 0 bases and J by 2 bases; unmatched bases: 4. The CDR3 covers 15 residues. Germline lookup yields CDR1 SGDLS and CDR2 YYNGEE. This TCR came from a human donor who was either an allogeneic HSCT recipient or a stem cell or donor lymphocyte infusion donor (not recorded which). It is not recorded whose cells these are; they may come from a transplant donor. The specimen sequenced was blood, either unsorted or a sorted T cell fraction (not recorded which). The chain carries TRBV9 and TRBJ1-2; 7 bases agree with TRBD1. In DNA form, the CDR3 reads TGTGCCAGCAGCGTAGTGGACAGGCTCAACTATGGCTACACCTTC. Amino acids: CASSVVDRLNYGYTF.